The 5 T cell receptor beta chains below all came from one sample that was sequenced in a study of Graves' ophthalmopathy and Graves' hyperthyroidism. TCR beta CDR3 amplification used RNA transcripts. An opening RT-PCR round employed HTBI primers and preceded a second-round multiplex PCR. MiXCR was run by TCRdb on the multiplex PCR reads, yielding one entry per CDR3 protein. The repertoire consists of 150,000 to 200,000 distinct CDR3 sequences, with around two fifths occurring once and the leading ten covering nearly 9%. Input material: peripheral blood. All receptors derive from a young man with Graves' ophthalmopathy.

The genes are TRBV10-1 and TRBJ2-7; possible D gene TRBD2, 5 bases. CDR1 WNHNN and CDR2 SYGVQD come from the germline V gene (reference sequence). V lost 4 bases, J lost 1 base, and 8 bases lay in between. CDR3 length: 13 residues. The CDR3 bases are TGCGCCAGCAGTGGAGGGCTTTCCTACGAGCAGTACTTC. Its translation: CASSGGLSYEQYF.

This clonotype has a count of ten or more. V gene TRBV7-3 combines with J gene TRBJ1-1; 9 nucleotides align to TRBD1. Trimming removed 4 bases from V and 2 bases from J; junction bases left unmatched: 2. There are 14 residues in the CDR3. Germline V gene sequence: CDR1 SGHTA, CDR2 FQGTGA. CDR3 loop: CASSWGQGNTEAFF. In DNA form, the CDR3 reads TGTGCCAGCAGCTGGGGACAGGGAAACACTGAAGCTTTCTTT.

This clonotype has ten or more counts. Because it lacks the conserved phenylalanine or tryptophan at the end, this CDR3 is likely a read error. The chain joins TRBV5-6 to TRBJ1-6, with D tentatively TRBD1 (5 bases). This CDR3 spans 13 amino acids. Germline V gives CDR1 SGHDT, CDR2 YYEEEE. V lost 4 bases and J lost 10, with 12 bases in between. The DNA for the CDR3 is TGTGCCAGCAGCCCGGCGGGACTCTCACCCCTCCACCTT. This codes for CASSPAGLSPLHL.

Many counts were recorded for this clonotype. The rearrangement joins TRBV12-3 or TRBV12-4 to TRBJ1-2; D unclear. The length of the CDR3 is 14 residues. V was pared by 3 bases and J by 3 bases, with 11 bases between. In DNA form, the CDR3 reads TGTGCCAGCAGTTTCTTCCCCCAGGACTATGGCTACACCTTC. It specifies CASSFFPQDYGYTF.

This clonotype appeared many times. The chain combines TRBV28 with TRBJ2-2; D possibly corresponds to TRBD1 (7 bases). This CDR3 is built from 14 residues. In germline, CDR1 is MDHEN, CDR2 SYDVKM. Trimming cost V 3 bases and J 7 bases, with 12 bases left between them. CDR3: CASSLTGRGGELFF. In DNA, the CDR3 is TGTGCCAGCAGTTTGACAGGGCGGGGCGGGGAGCTGTTTTTT.